A single sample gave rise to the 7 T cell receptor beta chains below, sequenced in a study of CD8+ T cells in alopecia areata. Extraction of RNA preceded its reverse transcription into cDNA, which served as the sequencing template. Sequenced by immunoSEQ multiplex PCR; TCRdb stores in-frame clones only, minus some. The top ten hold 19% of the sample, which has just over 150,000 clones, 50% to 65% seen once. The source material was CD8+ T cells sorted from blood, sampled at week 0. Source of these receptors: a human donor with alopecia areata.

This chain joins TRBV27 and TRBJ2-7, with D possibly being TRBD1 (5 bases). This CDR3 comprises 15 residues. V lost 2 bases, J lost 3 bases, and 14 bases lay in between. Germline CDR1 MNHEY, CDR2 SMNVEV (reference sequence). As DNA, the CDR3 is TGTGCCAGCAGTTTAAGACGAGACAGCCACTACGAGCAGTACTTC. Encoded protein: CASSLRRDSHYEQYF.

This clone turned up a few times. The chain carries TRBV5-1 and TRBJ2-1; no clear D. This CDR3 spans 14 amino acids. Germline values: CDR1 SGHRS, CDR2 YFSETQ. V was shortened by 4 bases and J by 7 bases, with 15 bases between the two germline ends. Here the CDR3 reads CASSHDLSPNEQFF. In nucleotides, the CDR3 is TGCGCCAGCAGCCACGACCTTTCCCCTAATGAGCAGTTCTTC.

The V gene is TRBV30, the J gene TRBJ2-7, with 7 positions matching TRBD1. The J call may be faulty, since TRBJ2-5 better matches the DNA end. The CDR3 is made up of 13 amino acids. Germline CDR1 GTSNPN, CDR2 SVGIG (reference sequence). In nucleotides, the CDR3 is TGTGCCTGGAGTGGGGACAGCAGAGAGACCCAGTACTTC. Protein: CAWSGDSRETQYF.

V gene TRBV29-1 combines with J gene TRBJ2-3; 10 bases map to TRBD1. CDR3 length equals 13 residues. V lost 7 bases to trimming and J lost 4 bases; unmatched junction nucleotides: 5. Germline CDR1 and CDR2: SQVTM and ANQGSEA. The CDR3 region is CSGRQGAPDTQYF. The CDR3 DNA reads as TGCAGCGGAAGACAGGGGGCCCCAGATACGCAGTATTTT.

J is TRBJ2-7 and V is TRBV6-5; D not resolved. Germline loops: CDR1 MNHEY, CDR2 SVGAGI. This CDR3 has 13 residues. Trimming took 4 bases from V and 0 from J, leaving 7 bases between them. The CDR3 is CASSSVSSYEQYF. CDR3 bases: TGTGCCAGCAGTTCAGTAAGCTCCTACGAGCAGTACTTC.

The chain combines TRBV7-6 with TRBJ2-1; D may be TRBD1 or TRBD2 (5 bases each). The V gene's germline CDR1 is SGHVS and CDR2 FNYEAQ. V dropped 5 bases and J dropped 4 bases, with 15 bases sitting between them. The length of the CDR3 is 15 residues. CDR3 DNA sequence: TGTGCCAGCAGCCCAGGAATCGGGGCTTACAATGAGCAGTTCTTC. Its translation: CASSPGIGAYNEQFF. Looking up the rest from reference TRBV7-6 and TRBJ2-1 gives the full variable domain: GAGVSQSPRYKVTKRGQDVALRCDPISGHVSLYWYRQALGQGPEFLTYFNYEAQQDKSGLPNDRFSAERPEGSISTLTIQRTEQRDSAMYRCASSPGIGAYNEQFFGPGTRLTVL.

DNA of the CDR3: TGCGCCAGCAGCCAGGTGGTGGGAGAAAAACTGTTTTTT. The encoded protein is CASSQVVGEKLFF. The J gene is TRBJ1-4, the V gene TRBV4-3, with D hard to call. Germline CDR1 reads LGHNA; CDR2 reads YSLEER. The CDR3 is 13 residues long. V lost 3 bases and J 8 bases, leaving 10 bases between the germline ends.